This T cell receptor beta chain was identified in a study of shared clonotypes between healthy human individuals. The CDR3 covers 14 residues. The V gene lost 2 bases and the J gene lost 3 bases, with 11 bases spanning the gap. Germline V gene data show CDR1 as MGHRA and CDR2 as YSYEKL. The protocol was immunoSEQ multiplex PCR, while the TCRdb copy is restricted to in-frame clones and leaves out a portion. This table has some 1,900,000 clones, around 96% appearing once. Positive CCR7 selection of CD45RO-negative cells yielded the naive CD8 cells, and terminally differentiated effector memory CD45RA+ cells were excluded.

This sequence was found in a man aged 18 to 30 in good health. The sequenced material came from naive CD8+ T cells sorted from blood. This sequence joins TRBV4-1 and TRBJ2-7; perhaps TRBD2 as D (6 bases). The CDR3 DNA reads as TGCGCCAGCAGCCAACGGGACTCCTACTACGAGCAGTACTTC. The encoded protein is CASSQRDSYYEQYF.